Listed here are 16 T cell receptor beta chains from one sample, sequenced in a study of blood T cells in healthy people across ages. Primers used in a second PCR of roughly 6 to 11 cycles were a sample-barcoded 5' primer and a J-beta primer mix. TCRdb called the 5' RACE reads again in MiXCR, with one record for every CDR3 protein. This table has 1.5 million to 2 million distinct CDR3 sequences, roughly a third appearing once. The sequenced material came from blood. These receptor sequences come from a woman in her 30s in good health.

The table lists this clonotype with a few counts. J is TRBJ2-7 and V is TRBV6-5, with TRBD2 matching 7 bases. Germline V lookup: CDR1 MNHEY, CDR2 SVGAGI. The CDR3 is 16 residues long. The junction had 11 bases not matched to a gene; V was cut back by 0 bases and J by 6 bases. In DNA, the CDR3 is TGTGCCAGCAGTTACTCGGTGGGACTAACGGCCGTCGAGCAGTACTTC. Protein sequence: CASSYSVGLTAVEQYF.

The DNA of the CDR3 is TGTGCCAGCAGTTTTGGTCCCGGGGGCCGGGCCTACAATGAGCAGTTCTTC. The encoded protein is CASSFGPGGRAYNEQFF. The chain employs TRBV12-3 or TRBV12-4 and TRBJ2-1; D possibly uses TRBD1 or TRBD2 (6 bases each). CDR3 length equals 17 residues. V shed 3 bases and J shed 2 bases, with 17 bases lying between them.

The V gene is TRBV12-3 or TRBV12-4, the J gene TRBJ1-2; a possible D gene is TRBD1 (5 bases). The CDR3 extends over 15 amino acids. V lost 8 bases and J lost 7, with 23 bases in between. CDR3 sequence: CASSLGSGSSIGYTF. In DNA, the CDR3 is TGTGCCAGCTCCCTAGGGTCAGGGAGTTCGATTGGCTACACCTTC.

This clonotype has more than one count but fewer than ten. The V and J genes are TRBV7-9 and TRBJ1-2; 7 nucleotides align to TRBD1. The CDR3 is 14 amino acids. Germline V CDR1 and CDR2: SEHNR, FQNEAQ (reference sequence). The J segment lost 6 bases and the V segment lost 5 bases, leaving 9 bases of the junction unmatched. DNA of the CDR3: TGTGCCAGCAGCCGCGGGACAGAGTTAGATGGCTACACCTTC. Its protein is CASSRGTELDGYTF. Full variable domain (outside the CDR3, taken from reference TRBV7-9 and TRBJ1-2): DTGVSQNPRHKITKRGQNVTFRCDPISEHNRLYWYRQTLGQGPEFLTYFQNEAQLEKSRLLSDRFSAERPKGSFSTLEIQRTEQGDSAMYLCASSRGTELDGYTFGSGTRLTVV.

The sample holds a few counts of this clonotype. A much larger clonotype is one base distant, so this may be a read error. CDR3 nucleotides: TGTGCCAGCAGCCCTAGCGGGAGCTTCTACGAGCAGTACTTC. This sequence encodes CASSPSGSFYEQYF. The chain couples TRBV27 to TRBJ2-7; 10 nucleotides match TRBD2. The CDR3 totals 14 residues. Losses at the gene ends were 6 bases for V and 3 bases for J; bases not matched to a gene: 5. Per germline, CDR1 MNHEY and CDR2 SMNVEV (reference sequence).

The CDR3 region has the DNA TGTGCCAGCAGTTTATTAGGGCGGAACACTGAAGCTTTCTTT. This gives the protein CASSLLGRNTEAFF. This rearrangement joins TRBV7-9 to TRBJ1-1, with D hard to call. This CDR3 comprises 14 residues. V was clipped by 6 bases and J by 1 base, with 12 bases between them. From germline, CDR1 is SEHNR and CDR2 FQNEAQ (reference sequence). The whole variable domain, remainder taken from reference TRBV7-9 and TRBJ1-1, is DTGVSQNPRHKITKRGQNVTFRCDPISEHNRLYWYRQTLGQGPEFLTYFQNEAQLEKSRLLSDRFSAERPKGSFSTLEIQRTEQGDSAMYLCASSLLGRNTEAFFGQGTRLTVV.

The V gene is TRBV7-6, the J gene TRBJ2-6, with 7 bases aligning to TRBD1. Germline V lookup: CDR1 SGHVS, CDR2 FNYEAQ. The V and J ends lost 1 base and 3 bases, in that order; junction bases with no gene match: 9. The CDR3 spans 18 residues. The CDR3, as DNA: TGTGCCAGCAGCTTAGAGGCTAGGGGGCAAATTGGGGCCAACGTCCTGACTTTC. This sequence encodes CASSLEARGQIGANVLTF.

This clonotype has just a few counts. The chain uses TRBV11-2 and TRBJ2-1; D is ambiguous. Between the trimmed V and J ends, which lost 1 base and 4 bases, there was a span of 14 bases. Looked up from germline, CDR1 is SGHAT and CDR2 is FQNNGV. This CDR3 comprises 16 residues. This CDR3 reads CASSLGGLTPYNEQFF. The CDR3 coding sequence is TGTGCCAGCAGCTTAGGTGGTTTAACTCCTTACAATGAGCAGTTCTTC.

This clonotype was detected ten times or more. The chain links TRBV29-1 to TRBJ1-2; tentatively, D is TRBD1 (5 bases). The length of the CDR3 is 15 residues. V gave up 3 bases and J gave up 1 base, with 15 bases separating them. The germline V gene encodes CDR1 SQVTM and CDR2 ANQGSEA. The CDR3 sequence: CSVERVGDYNYGYTF. As DNA, the CDR3 is TGCAGCGTTGAGAGGGTGGGGGATTATAACTATGGCTACACCTTC.

This clonotype has just a few counts. The DNA of the CDR3 is TGTGCCAGCAGCTTAGAACCTTTGGGGACAGTTGAGCAGTACTTC. It encodes CASSLEPLGTVEQYF. The J gene is TRBJ2-7, the V gene TRBV7-9; 7 bases line up with TRBD1. Germline V gene lookup returns CDR1 SEHNR and CDR2 FQNEAQ (reference sequence). V was clipped by 1 base and J by 7 bases; unmatched bases: 10. This CDR3 comprises 15 residues.

This clonotype was found a few times. This sequence joins TRBV12-3 or TRBV12-4 and TRBJ2-1; possibly TRBD1 or TRBD2 for D (5 bases each). V was pared by 7 bases and J by 2 bases, with 12 bases between. CDR3 length equals 14 residues. The CDR3 here is CASTYGTPYNEQFF. CDR3 coding DNA: TGTGCCAGCACCTACGGGACCCCCTACAATGAGCAGTTCTTC.

J is TRBJ2-1 and V is TRBV3-1; 11 positions match TRBD2. The CDR3 is 17 amino acids. Germline loops: CDR1 LGHDT, CDR2 YNNKEL (reference sequence). The V gene end was trimmed by 6 bases and the J gene end by 6 bases; junction bases not matched to a gene: 13. For the CDR3, the DNA is TGTGCCAGCAGTGATAGCGGGAGGGCCTATCTTTTCAATGAGCAGTTCTTC. This encodes CASSDSGRAYLFNEQFF.

In its sample, this clonotype was seen many times. This sequence joins TRBV29-1 and TRBJ2-1; D is perhaps TRBD2 (5 bases). Trimming removed 7 bases at V and 7 bases at J, with 20 bases between. Germline-derived CDR1 and CDR2 are SQVTM and ANQGSEA. This CDR3 is 14 amino acids long. CDR3 bases: TGCAGCGCACTGCGAGGAGGTGGTGTAAATGAGCAGTTCTTC. Its translation: CSALRGGGVNEQFF.

The chain is built from TRBV20-1 and TRBJ2-1, with 8 bases fitting TRBD2. V lost 3 bases, J lost 3 bases, and 7 bases stayed unmatched. The CDR3 runs 15 residues. CDR1 DFQATT and CDR2 SNEGSKA come from the germline V gene (reference sequence). The CDR3 sequence: CSASVGTRSYNEQFF. Here the CDR3 DNA reads TGCAGTGCTAGCGTCGGGACTAGAAGCTACAATGAGCAGTTCTTC.

In its sample, this clonotype was seen many times. V usage is TRBV27 and J usage is TRBJ2-1; perhaps TRBD2 as D (6 bases). Germline values: CDR1 MNHEY, CDR2 SMNVEV (reference sequence). V was pared by 3 bases and J by 7 bases, with 10 bases between. This CDR3 spans 13 amino acids. The CDR3 loop is CASSFSGVNEQFF. CDR3 sequence (DNA): TGTGCCAGCAGTTTTTCGGGAGTGAATGAGCAGTTCTTC.

V and J are TRBV20-1 and TRBJ1-1; D gene unclear. Germline V CDR1 and CDR2: DFQATT, SNEGSKA (reference sequence). With 0 bases removed from V and 1 base from J, the gap between germline ends came to 6 bases. This CDR3 comprises 13 residues. Written as DNA, the CDR3 is TGCAGTGCTAGAGAGCCAGGGAACACTGAAGCTTTCTTT. Translated, it gives CSAREPGNTEAFF.